The T cell receptor (beta chain) under discussion was sequenced for a study of blood T cell repertoires in COVID-19 (dated by TCRdb to 2018 to 2021). With respect to the entire study: Samples covering the acute and convalescent phases of COVID-19 were provided by collaborators in the United States, Italy and Spain. Samples were obtained from the ongoing ImmuneRACE study (first 160 participants) and from over a thousand subjects provided by 6 global collaborators. Where HLA class I and class II types were available, the types were taken from metadata supplied by the sample provider, not from assay-based typing. The prospective study material was composed of cDNA or gDNA derived from T cells, B-cell-depleted T cells, or PBMCs. Sample metadata almost always included a de-identified subject ID, COVID-19 status, age in years and sex. Subjects who had been exposed to COVID-19, were actively infected with it, or had recovered from it provided the deeply sampled blood TCRbeta repertoires that made up the dataset. The repertoires were released in a freely available public database meant as a resource for research on the immune response to SARS-CoV-2.

Collaborating institutions collected whole blood in K2EDTA tubes following their own protocols. For TCRbeta analysis, collaborators shipped samples in one of three forms: frozen whole blood, isolated PBMCs, or DNA extracted from either of those sample types. As for this clone: Its antigen has not been determined. No per-base quality is available; no much larger clone lies one base away.

The immunoSEQ Assay, a bias-controlled multiplex PCR, was used to amplify TCRbeta CDR3 regions from genomic DNA. Regarding the original processing steps: Nucleated cell counts per sample were estimated from amplification of reference gene primers within the assay. To quantify the absolute abundance of each unique TCRbeta CDR3 rearrangement, sequence reads were collapsed and filtered. Productive Simpson clonality was computed per sample as the square root of Simpson's diversity index over productive rearrangements. TCRdb mirrors the immuneACCESS table, restricted to in-frame sequences. Some clones are absent from its copies; in checked studies, under half trace to an unresolved V gene, and the reason for the others is unknown. D and trimming come from the DNA, and the V and J calls and clone size come from that table. The sample table records about 200,000 clones; 85% to 90% of these occur just once. The biggest ten clones account for about 0.81% of the sample.

Inclusive of the bounding cysteine and phenylalanine, the CDR3 is 13 residues long. Only the CDR3 DNA is retained, 39 bases long and in frame from the first base. The V and J ends are trimmed by 2 bases and 2 bases, leaving 6 bases between them. Per the germline V gene (reference sequence), SEHNR is the CDR1 and FQNEAQ is the CDR2. Beyond this particular receptor, the publication reports: How much clinical and demographic metadata was included differed by source and by participant, and the metadata was provided uncurated.

This clonotype originated in a woman in her 70s with acute or convalescent COVID-19. The sequenced material came from peripheral blood. The rearranged segments are TRBV7-9 and TRBJ1-1; too little of a D gene remains to name it. The nucleotides read TGTGCCAGCAGCTTAAGCCTAAACACTGAAGCTTTCTTT. Translated, this gives CASSLSLNTEAFF.